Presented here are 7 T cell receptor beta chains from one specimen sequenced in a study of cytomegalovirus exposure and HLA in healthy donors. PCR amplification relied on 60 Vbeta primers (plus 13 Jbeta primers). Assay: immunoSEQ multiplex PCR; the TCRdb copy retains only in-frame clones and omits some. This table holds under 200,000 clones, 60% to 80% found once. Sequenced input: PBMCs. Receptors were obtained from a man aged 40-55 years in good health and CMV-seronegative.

CDR3 nucleotides: TGTGCCTGGAGTCCCGGGGAGGACACAGATACGCAGTATTTT. Its translation: CAWSPGEDTDTQYF. The gene calls are TRBV30 and TRBJ2-3, with TRBD2 as a possible D gene (6 bases). Germline assignment: CDR1 GTSNPN and CDR2 SVGIG (reference sequence). V was clipped by 2 bases and J by 2 bases, with 11 bases between them. This CDR3 has 14 residues.

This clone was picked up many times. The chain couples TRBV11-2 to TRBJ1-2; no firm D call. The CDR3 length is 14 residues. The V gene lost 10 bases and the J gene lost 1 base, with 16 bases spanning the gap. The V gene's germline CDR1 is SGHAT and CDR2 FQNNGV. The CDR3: CATGKEEVNYGYTF. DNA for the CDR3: TGTGCCACGGGAAAGGAGGAAGTTAACTATGGCTACACCTTC.

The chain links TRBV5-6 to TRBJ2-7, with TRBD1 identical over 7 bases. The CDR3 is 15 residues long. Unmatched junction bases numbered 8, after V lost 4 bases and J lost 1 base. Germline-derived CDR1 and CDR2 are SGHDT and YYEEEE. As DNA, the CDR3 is TGTGCCAGCAGCAACCGGGACAGACTTTCCTACGAGCAGTACTTC. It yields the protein CASSNRDRLSYEQYF.

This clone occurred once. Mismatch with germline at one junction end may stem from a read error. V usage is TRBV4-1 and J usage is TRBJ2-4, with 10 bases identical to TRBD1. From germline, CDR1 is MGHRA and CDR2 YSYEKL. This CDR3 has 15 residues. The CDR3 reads CASSQDRGVENIQCF. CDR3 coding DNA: TGCGCCAGCAGCCAGGACAGGGGGGTGGAAAACATTCAGTGCTTC.

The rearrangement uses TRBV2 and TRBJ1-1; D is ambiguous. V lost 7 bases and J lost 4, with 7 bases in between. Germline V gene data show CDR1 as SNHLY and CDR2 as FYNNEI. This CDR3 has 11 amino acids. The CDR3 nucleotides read TGTGCCAGCATGAGCTCCACTGAAGCTTTCTTT. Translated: CASMSSTEAFF.

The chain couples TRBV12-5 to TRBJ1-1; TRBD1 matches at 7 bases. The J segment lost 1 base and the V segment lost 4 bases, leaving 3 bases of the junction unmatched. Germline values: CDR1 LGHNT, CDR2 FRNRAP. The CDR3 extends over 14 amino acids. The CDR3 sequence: CASGSRQGNTEAFF. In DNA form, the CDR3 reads TGTGCTAGTGGTTCCAGACAGGGGAACACTGAAGCTTTCTTT. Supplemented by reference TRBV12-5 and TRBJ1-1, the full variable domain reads DARVTQTPRHKVTEMGQEVTMRCQPILGHNTVFWYRQTMMQGLELLAYFRNRAPLDDSGMPKDRFSAEMPDATLATLKIQPSEPRDSAVYFCASGSRQGNTEAFFGQGTRLTVV.

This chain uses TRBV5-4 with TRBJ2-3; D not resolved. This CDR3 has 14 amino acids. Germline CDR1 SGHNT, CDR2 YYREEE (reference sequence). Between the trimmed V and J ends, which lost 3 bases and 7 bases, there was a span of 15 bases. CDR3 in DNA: TGTGCCAGCAGCTCGCAGACTTGGCGAAATACGCAGTATTTT. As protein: CASSSQTWRNTQYF. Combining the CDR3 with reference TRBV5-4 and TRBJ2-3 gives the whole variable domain ETGVTQSPTHLIKTRGQQVTLRCSSQSGHNTVSWYQQALGQGPQFIFQYYREEENGRGNFPPRFSGLQFPNYSSELNVNALELDDSALYLCASSSQTWRNTQYFGPGTRLTVL.